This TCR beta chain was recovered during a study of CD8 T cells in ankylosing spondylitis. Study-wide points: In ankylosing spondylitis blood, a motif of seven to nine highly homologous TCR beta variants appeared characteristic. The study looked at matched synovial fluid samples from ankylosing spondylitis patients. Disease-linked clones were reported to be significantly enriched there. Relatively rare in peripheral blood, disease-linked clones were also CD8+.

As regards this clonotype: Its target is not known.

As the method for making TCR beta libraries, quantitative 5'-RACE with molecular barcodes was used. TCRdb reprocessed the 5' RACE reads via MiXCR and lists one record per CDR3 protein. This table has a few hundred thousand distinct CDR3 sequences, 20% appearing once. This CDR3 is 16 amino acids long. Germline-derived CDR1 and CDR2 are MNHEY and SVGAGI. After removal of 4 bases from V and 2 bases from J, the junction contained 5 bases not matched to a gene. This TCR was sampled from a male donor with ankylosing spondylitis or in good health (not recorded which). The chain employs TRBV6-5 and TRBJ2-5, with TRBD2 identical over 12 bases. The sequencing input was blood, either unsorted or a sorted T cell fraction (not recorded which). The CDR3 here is CASSLLAGGTQETQYF. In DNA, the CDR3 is TGTGCCAGCAGTTTACTAGCGGGGGGTACTCAAGAGACCCAGTACTTC.